The 25 T cell receptor beta chains presented below share a single source sample, sequenced in a study of a mutant IDH1 vaccine in newly diagnosed glioma. Clones were read by immunoSEQ multiplex PCR, and TCRdb kept only the in-frame ones, dropping some. The table has tens of thousands of clones, 80% seen once; the top ten hold approximately 6.1%. Stated time point: week 11, during vaccination. What each vaccine dose contained was 300 ug of mutant IDH1 20-mer peptide, accompanied by topical imiquimod. What these receptors recognize is not known. Sequencing was performed on PBMCs, taken from a glioma patient whose treatment included an IDH1 peptide vaccine. These receptors were obtained from a man between 45 and 60 years old with glioma.

The chain uses TRBV2 and TRBJ1-2; D gene unclear. Trimming removed 0 bases from V and 6 bases from J, with 17 bases in between. The CDR3 runs 16 residues. CDR1 and CDR2 from the germline V gene are SNHLY and FYNNEI. In DNA, the CDR3 is TGTGCCAGCAGTGAAGCGGGTTGGCAGAACCTTGATGGCTACACCTTC. Translation gives CASSEAGWQNLDGYTF.

The CDR3 region has the DNA TGTGCCAGCAGCTTAGCGCGGAAAGAGGCGACGCAGTATTTT. It encodes CASSLARKEATQYF. This chain connects TRBV7-7 to TRBJ2-3; D is uncertain. CDR3 length: 14 residues. CDR1 is SSHAT, CDR2 FNYEAQ, per germline (reference sequence). V was cut by 0 bases and J by 9 bases, with 13 bases left in between.

This sequence joins TRBV19 and TRBJ1-5; D remains ambiguous. Per the germline V gene, CDR1 is LNHDA and CDR2 is SQIVND (reference sequence). V shed 1 base and J shed 4 bases, with 5 bases lying between them. The CDR3 spans 13 residues. The DNA of the CDR3 is TGTGCCAGTAGTATAGGTCAGAATCAGCCCCAGCATTTT. It yields the protein CASSIGQNQPQHF.

The V gene is TRBV5-1, the J gene TRBJ2-3; D is ambiguous. With 3 bases removed from V and 9 bases from J, the gap between germline ends came to 11 bases. CDR3 length: 12 amino acids. Germline CDR1 is SGHRS and CDR2 is YFSETQ. The CDR3 bases are TGCGCCAGCAGCTCTGGACGGAGCACGCAGTATTTT. Its translation is CASSSGRSTQYF.

This clone was seen only a few times. The chain joins TRBV2 to TRBJ2-7; D call uncertain. There are 14 residues in the CDR3. Deletions cut 5 bases from V and 2 bases from J, with 13 bases between. Germline CDR1 is SNHLY and CDR2 is FYNNEI. The CDR3 here is CASSLALVTYEQYF. CDR3 DNA sequence: TGTGCCAGCAGTCTGGCCCTAGTCACCTACGAGCAGTACTTC.

The V and J genes are TRBV5-1 and TRBJ1-1; TRBD1 is a possible D gene (6 bases). This CDR3 comprises 14 residues. Germline V gene sequence: CDR1 SGHRS, CDR2 YFSETQ. Trimming removed 3 bases at V and 5 bases at J, with 14 bases between. The CDR3 protein is CASSSNRADTEAFF. The CDR3 coding sequence is TGCGCCAGCAGCTCTAACAGGGCAGATACTGAAGCTTTCTTT. The full variable domain, completed using reference TRBV5-1 and TRBJ1-1, is KAGVTQTPRYLIKTRGQQVTLSCSPISGHRSVSWYQQTPGQGLQFLFEYFSETQRNKGNFPGRFSGRQFSNSRSEMNVSTLELGDSALYLCASSSNRADTEAFFGQGTRLTVV.

The gene calls are TRBV5-3 and TRBJ1-1; D ambiguous. TRBV5-3 belongs to the ORF category, with a function that is uncertain. V was clipped by 0 bases and J by 6 bases, with 21 bases between them. The CDR3 covers 17 residues. The CDR3 region has the DNA TGTGCCAGAAGCTTGGAGAGGTTTTCGAGATGTTTTGCTGAAGCTTTCTTT. Protein sequence: CARSLERFSRCFAEAFF.

The chain has TRBV7-8 and TRBJ2-3, with 8 bases fitting TRBD1. V lost 6 bases, J lost 9 bases, and 14 bases stayed unmatched. Germline CDR1 is SGHVS and CDR2 is FQNEAQ. The CDR3 extends over 15 amino acids. CDR3 nucleotide sequence: TGTGCCAGCAGTCGAGGACAGGGAACGTTCGAAACGCAGTATTTT. Its protein product is CASSRGQGTFETQYF.

A few counts support this clone. J is TRBJ1-1 and V is TRBV11-3; D remains unclear. Germline lookup yields CDR1 SGHNT and CDR2 YENEEA. The CDR3 covers 13 residues. The V end lost 2 bases, the J end lost 6 bases, and 10 bases lay between the germline ends. Here the CDR3 reads CASSLHGRAEAFF. CDR3 DNA sequence: TGTGCCAGCAGCTTACACGGTAGGGCTGAAGCTTTCTTT.

The rearrangement links TRBV7-9 to TRBJ2-5, with 9 bases fitting TRBD2. Trimming took 5 bases from V and 5 from J; bases not matched to a gene: 6. Germline V CDR1 and CDR2: SEHNR, FQNEAQ (reference sequence). The CDR3 consists of 14 residues. The CDR3 coding sequence is TGTGCCAGCAGCGAGCGGGAGGTGCGGGAGACCCAGTACTTC. Translating gives CASSEREVRETQYF.

The chain carries TRBV5-4 and TRBJ2-1; D is perhaps TRBD2 (6 bases). This CDR3 is built from 15 residues. CDR1 SGHNT and CDR2 YYREEE come from the germline V gene (reference sequence). The V gene lost 3 bases and the J gene lost 2 bases, with 12 bases spanning the gap. The CDR3 DNA reads TGTGCCAGCAGCTACCCGGGCGGGACCTACAATGAGCAGTTCTTC. It translates to CASSYPGGTYNEQFF. Complete variable domain (other parts from reference TRBV5-4 and TRBJ2-1): ETGVTQSPTHLIKTRGQQVTLRCSSQSGHNTVSWYQQALGQGPQFIFQYYREEENGRGNFPPRFSGLQFPNYSSELNVNALELDDSALYLCASSYPGGTYNEQFFGPGTRLTVL.

The J gene is TRBJ2-7, the V gene TRBV5-1, with 7 bases matching TRBD2. Trimming at V came to 2 bases and at J to 0 bases, leaving 2 bases not matched to a gene. Germline values: CDR1 SGHRS, CDR2 YFSETQ. The CDR3 consists of 14 residues. The CDR3 DNA sequence: TGCGCCAGCAGCTTAGCGGGGCCCTCCTACGAGCAGTACTTC. Translated: CASSLAGPSYEQYF.

The chain employs TRBV5-4 and TRBJ2-5, with TRBD1 matching 7 bases. Trimming removed 2 bases from V and 1 base from J; junction bases left unmatched: 5. The CDR3 contains 15 residues. Germline loops: CDR1 SGHNT, CDR2 YYREEE (reference sequence). DNA for the CDR3: TGTGCCAGCAGCTTTACCAAGGGGGCCCAAGAGACCCAGTACTTC. Translation: CASSFTKGAQETQYF.

This clone was observed a handful of times. This chain joins TRBV4-1 and TRBJ1-2; D is undetermined. CDR1 is MGHRA and CDR2 is YSYEKL in the germline V gene. This CDR3 is 11 amino acids long. V was shortened by 0 bases and J by 4 bases, with 0 bases between the two germline ends. The CDR3, as DNA: TGCGCCAGCAGCCAAGACTATGGCTACACCTTC. Protein: CASSQDYGYTF.

The V gene is TRBV5-6, the J gene TRBJ2-1; D ambiguous. The length of the CDR3 is 13 residues. The germline V gene encodes CDR1 SGHDT and CDR2 YYEEEE. Trimming removed 6 bases at V and 4 bases at J, with 11 bases between. This CDR3 is CASKSPYYNEQFF. In DNA, the CDR3 is TGTGCCAGCAAAAGTCCCTATTACAATGAGCAGTTCTTC.

CDR3 protein: CASSSKPGKRGSYEQYF. CDR3 nucleotides: TGTGCCAGCAGCTCCAAGCCGGGAAAGAGAGGCTCCTACGAGCAGTACTTC. The V and J genes are TRBV5-4 and TRBJ2-7; possibly TRBD2 for D (5 bases). Looked up from germline, CDR1 is SGHNT and CDR2 is YYREEE (reference sequence). The CDR3 has 17 amino acids. The germline V and J ends were trimmed by 3 bases and 0 bases, with 19 bases remaining between them.

The chain employs TRBV4-2 and TRBJ2-1, with 9 bases matching TRBD2. CDR1 is LGHNA and CDR2 is YNFKEQ in the germline V gene. The CDR3 length is 17 residues. Unmatched junction bases numbered 6, after V lost 0 bases and J lost 3 bases. The CDR3 is CASSQETSGTNYNEQFF. The CDR3, as DNA: TGTGCCAGCAGCCAAGAGACTAGCGGAACGAACTACAATGAGCAGTTCTTC.

The genes are TRBV29-1 and TRBJ1-3; the D is unclear. V was cut by 5 bases and J by 3 bases, with 14 bases left in between. Germline values: CDR1 SQVTM, CDR2 ANQGSEA. The CDR3 loop spans 14 amino acids. CDR3 amino acids: CSVSNRAGGNTIYF. DNA for the CDR3: TGCAGCGTTTCCAACCGGGCTGGTGGAAACACCATATATTTT.

The chain is built from TRBV5-1 and TRBJ2-7; TRBD2 aligns across 12 bases. Trimming cost V 8 bases and J 2 bases; bases outside gene matches: 8. Germline V gene lookup returns CDR1 SGHRS and CDR2 YFSETQ. CDR3 length: 15 residues. CDR3 loop: CASTLAGGSTYEQYF. The CDR3 coding sequence is TGCGCCAGTACCCTAGCGGGAGGGAGTACCTACGAGCAGTACTTC.

V is TRBV5-1 and J is TRBJ1-4, with 8 bases identical to TRBD1. The CDR3 spans 14 residues. The V gene end was trimmed by 3 bases and the J gene end by 8 bases; junction bases not matched to a gene: 6. The germline CDR1 and CDR2 sequences are SGHRS and YFSETQ. CDR3 region: CASSYDRGEEKLFF. The CDR3 DNA reads TGCGCCAGCAGCTATGACAGGGGAGAAGAAAAACTGTTTTTT.

The V gene is TRBV11-2, the J gene TRBJ2-7; D remains unclear. V was trimmed by 5 bases and J by 6 bases, leaving 8 bases between them. This CDR3 comprises 11 residues. Germline CDR1 reads SGHAT; CDR2 reads FQNNGV. The CDR3 region is CASSPDFEQYF. The CDR3 coding sequence is TGTGCCAGCAGCCCCGATTTCGAGCAGTACTTC.

The genes are TRBV5-5 and TRBJ2-7; no clear D gene. Germline V gene sequence: CDR1 SGHKS, CDR2 YYEKEE (reference sequence). The V gene lost 2 bases and the J gene lost 1 base, with 7 bases spanning the gap. This CDR3 is built from 13 residues. The CDR3 DNA reads as TGTGCCAGCAGCTTTACAGAATCCTACGAGCAGTACTTC. Translation: CASSFTESYEQYF.

J is TRBJ1-1 and V is TRBV30, with TRBD1 as a possible D gene (5 bases). Germline-derived CDR1 and CDR2 are GTSNPN and SVGIG (reference sequence). The CDR3 is 12 amino acids. V was shortened by 0 bases and J by 5 bases, with 7 bases between the two germline ends. CDR3 loop: CAWSVRGTEAFF. CDR3 sequence (DNA): TGTGCCTGGAGTGTAAGGGGTACTGAAGCTTTCTTT.

This chain uses TRBV11-2 with TRBJ2-7, with D tentatively TRBD2 (6 bases). CDR3 length equals 15 residues. Looked up from germline, CDR1 is SGHAT and CDR2 is FQNNGV. Trimming took 6 bases from V and 0 from J, leaving 15 bases between them. The CDR3 region has the DNA TGTGCCAGCAGTTCTCTAGCGTTAAGCTCCTACGAGCAGTACTTC. It yields the protein CASSSLALSSYEQYF.

The chain recombines TRBV15 with TRBJ2-7; D tentatively reads TRBD1 or TRBD2 (5 bases each). The germline V gene has CDR1 LNHNV and CDR2 YYDKDF (reference sequence). This CDR3 is 14 amino acids long. Trimming stripped 3 bases from V and 2 bases from J, with 11 bases between. The CDR3 sequence: CATSRAWGTYEQYF. The CDR3 DNA sequence: TGTGCCACCAGCAGGGCATGGGGGACCTACGAGCAGTACTTC.